By sample share, the clone carrying this T cell receptor delta chain is medium-sized. The record originates from a study of DNA immune sequencing with unique molecular identifiers. A 32-plex genomic DNA assay used primers for all 8 TRDV and 4 TRDJ genes. In approximately 3 barcoding PCR cycles, molecules received a 12-nucleotide UMI, then adapter PCR followed. TCRdb re-analyzed the multiplex PCR reads via CATT. The sample includes some 5,300 delta-chain clones, under 13% of them seen just once. The source material was gamma-delta T cells enriched from blood buffy coat, or unenriched PBMCs (not recorded which). This receptor was taken from a human donor in good health.

In DNA, the CDR3 is TGTGCCTGTGACACGATACTGGGGGATACGGAATCCTGGGACACCCGACAGATGTTTTTC. Protein: CACDTILGDTESWDTRQMFF. The V call is TRDV2, the J call TRDJ3; 13 nucleotides agree with TRDD3. The CDR3 spans 20 residues. The V gene's germline CDR1 is GEAIGNYY and CDR2 EKD. Unmatched junction bases numbered 6, after V lost 1 base and J lost 1 base.